This entry lists 7 T cell receptor beta chains sequenced from one sample in a study of cytomegalovirus exposure and HLA in healthy donors. Both 60 Vbeta primers and 13 Jbeta primers went into the PCR. TCRdb's copy holds only in-frame clones and misses some; the assay was immunoSEQ multiplex PCR. The top ten hold 4.5% to 7% of the sample, which has 60,000 to 100,000 clones, 60% to 85% seen once. Material: PBMCs. Receptor source: a male donor in good health and CMV-seropositive.

Comments on this clone: Other DNA sequences from this sample encode an identical CDR3 as well. This chain uses TRBV28 with TRBJ2-1; D is perhaps TRBD1 (5 bases). The CDR3 covers 15 residues. CDR1 MDHEN and CDR2 SYDVKM come from the germline V gene. The V gene lost 4 bases and the J gene lost 0 bases, with 10 bases spanning the gap. The CDR3 loop reads CASSSGQGSYNEQFF. The CDR3 nucleotides read TGTGCCAGCAGTTCTGGGCAGGGCTCCTACAATGAGCAGTTCTTC.

V and J are TRBV6-1 and TRBJ2-3; 7 bases map to TRBD2. In germline, CDR1 is MNHNS, CDR2 SASEGT. The CDR3 covers 15 residues. V dropped 7 bases and J dropped 2; count of bases not matched to a gene: 9. CDR3 DNA: TGTGCCAGCATGGTAGCGGGTGCCCACACAGATACGCAGTATTTT. Its translation: CASMVAGAHTDTQYF.

This chain joins TRBV6-1 and TRBJ2-7; D not certain. The CDR3 is 11 amino acids. V was cut by 3 bases and J by 6 bases, with 6 bases left in between. From germline, CDR1 is MNHNS and CDR2 SASEGT. CDR3 DNA: TGTGCCAGCAGTGATATTCTCGAGCAGTACTTC. Its translation: CASSDILEQYF.

A note on this clone: Additional DNA sequences in this sample encode the identical CDR3. This chain joins TRBV28 and TRBJ2-7, with a possible D match to TRBD1 (6 bases). Germline CDR1 is MDHEN and CDR2 is SYDVKM. Trimming left V 3 bases short and J 3 bases short, with 9 bases between. This CDR3 is 13 amino acids long. In DNA form, the CDR3 reads TGTGCCAGCAGTTTCGGCAGGGGCTACGAGCAGTACTTC. Amino acid sequence: CASSFGRGYEQYF.

The chain employs TRBV19 and TRBJ2-1, with 10 positions matching TRBD2. The V segment lost 5 bases and the J segment 4 bases; nucleotides outside the gene matches: 17. The CDR3 totals 19 residues. Per the germline V gene, CDR1 is LNHDA and CDR2 is SQIVND (reference sequence). This CDR3 reads CASSPRGGASGGRYNEQFF. The CDR3 DNA follows: TGTGCCAGTAGTCCCCGCGGTGGCGCTAGCGGGGGCCGTTACAATGAGCAGTTCTTC.

This clone has more than one count but fewer than ten. The chain links TRBV6-6 to TRBJ1-4; weak D call: TRBD1 (6 bases). CDR1 is MNHNY and CDR2 is SVGAGI in the germline V gene (reference sequence). With 8 bases removed from V and 3 bases from J, the gap between germline ends came to 16 bases. The CDR3 spans 15 residues. The CDR3 sequence is CASHAWGRSNEKLFF. CDR3 DNA sequence: TGTGCCAGCCATGCTTGGGGGCGGTCTAATGAAAAACTGTTTTTT.

This clone was counted between two and nine times. This chain joins TRBV10-3 and TRBJ1-4; perhaps TRBD1 as D (6 bases). This CDR3 is 14 amino acids long. V was pared by 5 bases and J by 3 bases, with 10 bases between. CDR1 is ENHRY, CDR2 SYGVKD, per germline. CDR3 DNA sequence: TGTGCCATCAGTCCAGGGGCTGCTAATGAAAAACTGTTTTTT. This sequence encodes CAISPGAANEKLFF.